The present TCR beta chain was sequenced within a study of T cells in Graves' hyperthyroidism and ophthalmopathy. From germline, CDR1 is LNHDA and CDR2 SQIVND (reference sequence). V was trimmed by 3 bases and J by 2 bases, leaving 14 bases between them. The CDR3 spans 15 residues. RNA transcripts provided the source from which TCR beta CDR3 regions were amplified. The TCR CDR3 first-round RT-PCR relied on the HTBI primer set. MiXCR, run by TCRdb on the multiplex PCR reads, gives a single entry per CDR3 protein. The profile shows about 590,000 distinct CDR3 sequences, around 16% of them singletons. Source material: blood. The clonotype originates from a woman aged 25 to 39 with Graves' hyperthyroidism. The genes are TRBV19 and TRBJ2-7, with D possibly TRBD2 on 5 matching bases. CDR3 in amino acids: CASSILASAPYEQYF. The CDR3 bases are TGTGCCAGTAGTATCCTAGCCTCGGCTCCCTACGAGCAGTACTTC.